This T cell receptor (beta chain) was identified in a study of T cell repertoires in ileal Crohn's disease (dated by TCRdb to about 2019). Broadly, across the study: The median duration of disease was approximately 7.9 years, and at the time of surgery around 40% of patients were active smokers. A Rutgeerts score higher than i0 was the definition used for endoscopic postoperative recurrence. Every patient underwent surgery because of a complication, which was stricturing disease in approximately 60% and penetrating disease in 39%. The study was conducted in parallel with a multicentre cohort that was designed to identify predictors of early endoscopic recurrence following ileocolonic resection. A total of 170 or so mucosal samples from 57 patients were sequenced, collected from several sites on the surgical specimen and at postoperative endoscopy. TCR repertoire analysis was performed in a few dozen Crohn's disease patients drawn from a prospective multicentre cohort. Roughly half of the patients were given postoperative therapy, with 11 to 12 receiving thiopurines and roughly 20 receiving anti-TNF agents.

The study at large found these results: More high-frequency clones were carried by sorted CD8 T cells than by CD4 T cells, suggesting that mucosal expansions were mainly CD8. Compared with non-smokers, patients who were active smokers at surgery showed a significantly higher proportion of clonal expansions (25.9% vs 17.9%, p=0.02). Endoscopic recurrence was found to be associated with higher high-frequency clone percentages at surgery, and recurrence was observed in all patients with clonality above 26.8% (18/57). Only a subgroup of patients, of unstated size, had their mucosal CD4 and CD8 T cells sorted and sequenced.

Here V drops 0 bases and J drops 5 bases, and the junction holds 9 bases not matched to any gene. The germline V gene yields SQVTM for CDR1 and ANQGSEA for CDR2. The CDR3 has 15 amino acids, counting the end cysteine and phenylalanine. Left in the record is the CDR3 DNA by itself, 45 bases read in frame from the first base. Adults with ileal or ileocolonic Crohn's disease and an indication for ileocolonic resection were eligible for inclusion. Before DNA extraction, whole ileal mucosal biopsies were kept frozen at -80 degrees C. A TRizol-based method was used to extract genomic DNA from the frozen whole biopsies, and the DNA was quantified with a NanoDrop 2000 spectrophotometer. About this clone: This clone's antigen is unknown. No qualities accompany the bases; no much larger clone lies one base away.

Around 0.45 micrograms of biopsy DNA per sample were submitted for commercial TCRB immunosequencing. A two-step, amplification bias-controlled multiplex PCR was used by Adaptive Biotechnology to amplify CDR3 regions from genomic DNA. The first PCR used primers for every V and J gene segment; the second PCR added barcodes and Illumina adapters. An Illumina instrument was used to sequence the CDR3 libraries. In the source study's methods: Analysis combined the vendor-provided pipelines with custom analysis of raw data in R/Bioconductor under R version 3.3.0. Clonality, ranging from 0 to 1, was calculated as the inverse of the normalised Shannon entropy of all productive clones. High-frequency clones were defined as the repertoire share of the top 100 clones, retaining only clones passing a 95% confidence test. The Simpson index measured repertoire diversity, and the Morisita-Horn index measured overlap between samples. This is the immuneACCESS table as TCRdb keeps it, with only in-frame sequences that have V and J called. A part of the clones is gone; compared with another copy, unresolved V genes explain less than half, and the rest is unexplained. The V and J calls and clone size were taken over from that table, and D and trimming were inferred from the DNA. The table for this sample lists 4,500 to 5,500 clones; roughly four fifths of them were counted only once. 20% to 25% of the sample is taken by the ten largest.

This receptor chain uses TRBV29-1 and TRBJ1-2, and 7 junction bases match TRBD1. The sequenced sample consisted of ileal tissue. The sequence was collected from an adult with Crohn's disease. The sequenced DNA: TGCAGCGTTGAAGAGACAACGACAGGGTCTTATGGCTACACCTTC. It codes for CSVEETTTGSYGYTF. The full variable domain, with segments outside the CDR3 supplied by the reference TRBV29-1 and TRBJ1-2 proteins, appears as SAVISQKPSRDICQRGTSLTIQCQVDSQVTMMFWYRQQPGQSLTLIATANQGSEATYESGFVIDKFPISRPNLTFSTLTVSNMSPEDSSIYLCSVEETTTGSYGYTFGSGTRLTVV.